This TCR beta chain was sequenced during a study of T cells in Graves' hyperthyroidism and ophthalmopathy (dated by TCRdb to about 2019). At the level of the whole study: Peripheral blood samples were taken at the time of initial diagnosis, prior to any treatment. A discovery cohort of about 95 patients, about 44 with Graves' ophthalmopathy and about 60 with stable Graves' hyperthyroidism, was used to find distinguishing TCR V-J signatures. Whether ophthalmopathy could be predicted prospectively was tested in an independent validation cohort made up of 18 to 20 hyperthyroidism patients plus 17 patients who later progressed to ophthalmopathy. For training and testing, the 100 or so patients in the discovery cohort were randomly divided in a 7:3 ratio. The study also compared thyroid tissue and blood T-cell repertoires from over 5 Graves' hyperthyroidism patients. After blood sampling, hyperthyroidism patients were treated with methimazole at a starting dose of 30 mg daily, and ophthalmopathy patients were treated with high-dose intravenous methylprednisolone. The paper describes TCR Vbeta CDR3 sequencing of about 140 peripheral blood samples, made up of some 40 ophthalmopathy patients, 70 to 80 hyperthyroidism patients and roughly 17 progressor patients.

From the cysteine up to the phenylalanine, the CDR3 has a length of 16 residues. Only the CDR3 DNA stays, 48 bases, in frame from base 1. V is cut back by 2 bases and J by 6 bases, with 10 bases in the junction unmatched. CDR1 DFQATT and CDR2 SNEGSKA were looked up in the germline V gene (reference sequence). Study-wide findings and limitations: Sample size was not statistically predetermined, and blinding of investigators to group allocation was not performed. During validation, the model predicted progression to ophthalmopathy a median of approximately 6.5 months ahead of onset, with just under 71% sensitivity and roughly 72% specificity. Most expanded thyroid clonotypes (frequency above 0.001) were also detected in blood, a finding suggesting that blood repertoires may reflect thyroid immune responses. Ophthalmopathy was separated from stable hyperthyroidism by a 13 V-J signature model, with over 85% sensitivity and about 81% specificity obtained in cross-validation and 80%/75% obtained in testing.

As for this clonotype: What antigen it recognizes has not been identified. No base quality values were provided; no much bigger clone lies one nucleotide off.

In the ophthalmopathy patients, disease was moderately to severely active, with a Clinical Activity Score of 3 or more, a NOSPECS grade of 4 or more, and a duration of less than 3 months. Any patient with an uncontrolled infection, another autoimmune disease, pregnancy or lactation was excluded. Diagnoses relied on clinical symptoms, serum thyroxine and TRAb, thyroid ultrasound and orbital computed tomography. PBMCs were separated from approximately 9.9 ml of fresh peripheral blood using Ficoll-Paque density gradient centrifugation. Trizol reagent was used to extract total RNA, and RNA quality was then checked on an Agilent 2100 Bioanalyzer. TCR beta CDR3 regions were amplified from RNA transcripts. The TCR CDR3 was subjected to a first round of RT-PCR using the HTBI primer set and the Qiagen OneStep RT-PCR kit. The libraries were constructed in a second round of multiplex PCR and then size-selected and purified. Sequencing of the libraries was done on an Illumina HiSeq2000 using paired-end 100 bp reads. The paper's processing steps were these. Raw data were processed with SOAPnuke, discarding reads with adapters, uncalled bases, mean Phred below 15, or no exact constant-primer or identifier match. COPE v1.2.5 was used to merge high-quality paired reads, and clonotypes were defined as unique nucleotide sequences. MiTCR v1.1 was used to align the clonotypes against IMGT TRBV, TRBD and TRBJ reference segments. The analysis was restricted to V-J combinations with a frequency above 0.0001, which together covered about 99% of the repertoires. The TCS score was defined as F50 (clonal expansion) divided by E x V (chaos), with BLOSUM62-based TCRdist calculated between CDR3 peptides within each V-J. Welch's t-statistics and random forest reduced fewer than 550 V-J features to 13, which were used in a naive Bayes classifier (R e1071). TCRdb reran the public reads through fastp at Q25 and MiXCR, keeping productive beta chains. All rows with the same CDR3 protein become a single entry with the most common DNA and genes. These V and J calls rely on TCRdb rather than the paper's analysis. The sample table lists 600,000 or so distinct CDR3 sequences, about 14% of them with a count of one. The ten largest clones take up under 15% of the sample.

This chain joins TRBV20-1 to TRBJ2-2; 9 middle bases align to TRBD2. The TCR comes from a woman aged 45 to 65 with Graves' ophthalmopathy. Sequenced sample: blood. The CDR3 protein sequence reads: CSARPSGLAISGELFF. In nucleotide form, the sequence is TGCAGTGCTAGACCCTCAGGACTAGCGATCTCCGGGGAGCTGTTTTTT.